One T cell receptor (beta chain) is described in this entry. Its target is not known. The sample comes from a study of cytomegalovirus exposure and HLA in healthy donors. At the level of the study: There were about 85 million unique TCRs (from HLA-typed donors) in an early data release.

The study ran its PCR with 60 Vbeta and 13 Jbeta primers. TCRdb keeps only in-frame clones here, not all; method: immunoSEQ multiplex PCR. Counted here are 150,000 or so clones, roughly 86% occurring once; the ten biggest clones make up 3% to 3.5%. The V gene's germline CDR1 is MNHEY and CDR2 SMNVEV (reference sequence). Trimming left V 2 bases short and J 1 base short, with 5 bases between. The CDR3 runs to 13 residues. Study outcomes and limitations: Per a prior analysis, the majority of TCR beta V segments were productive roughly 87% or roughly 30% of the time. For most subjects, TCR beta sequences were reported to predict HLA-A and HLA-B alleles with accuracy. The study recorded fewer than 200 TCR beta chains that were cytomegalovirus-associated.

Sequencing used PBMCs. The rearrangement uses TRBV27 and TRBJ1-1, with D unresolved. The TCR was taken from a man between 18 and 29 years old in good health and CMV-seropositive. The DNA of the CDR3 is TGTGCCAGCAGTTTAAAACAGAACACTGAAGCTTTCTTT. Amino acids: CASSLKQNTEAFF.